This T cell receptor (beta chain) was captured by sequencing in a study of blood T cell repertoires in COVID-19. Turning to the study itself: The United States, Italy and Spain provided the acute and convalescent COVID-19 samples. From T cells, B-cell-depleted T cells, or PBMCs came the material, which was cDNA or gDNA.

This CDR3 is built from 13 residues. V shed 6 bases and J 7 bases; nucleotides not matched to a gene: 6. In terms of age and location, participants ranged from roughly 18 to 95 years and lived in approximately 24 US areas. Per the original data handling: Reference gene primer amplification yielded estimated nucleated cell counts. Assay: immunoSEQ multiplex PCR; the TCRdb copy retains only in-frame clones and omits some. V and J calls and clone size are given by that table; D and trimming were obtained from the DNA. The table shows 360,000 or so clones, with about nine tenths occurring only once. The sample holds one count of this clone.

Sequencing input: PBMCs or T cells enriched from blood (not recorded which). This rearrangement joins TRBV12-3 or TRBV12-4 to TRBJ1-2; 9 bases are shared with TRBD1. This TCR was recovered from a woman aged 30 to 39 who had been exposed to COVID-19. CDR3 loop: CASSLGQGFGYTF. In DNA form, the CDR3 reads TGTGCCAGCAGCTTGGGACAGGGATTTGGCTACACCTTC.